This T cell receptor (beta chain) was recovered during a study of high-grade serous ovarian cancer treatment subgroups. Across the study: Mean per sample: approximately 13,000 reads, several thousand unique TCR beta rearrangements.

As to this clone: Its antigen is still unknown.

The V end lost 8 bases, the J end lost 4 bases, and 12 bases lay between the germline ends. The CDR3 is 11 residues long. Germline V gene lookup returns CDR1 GTSNPN and CDR2 SVGIG (reference sequence). Tumor tissue was taken before any definitive surgery or chemotherapy was given. Findings and limits, study-wide: Different patients shared almost no repertoire; same-patient tumors shared about 0.1 to 0.79. Spatial context was lost because tumors were sequenced in bulk.

TCRdb's table, derived via immunoSEQ multiplex PCR, lists solely in-frame clones and lacks some. The data hold several thousand clones, with roughly 70% observed a single time. Sequencing was performed on tumor tissue. V is TRBV30 and J is TRBJ2-7; D perhaps matches TRBD2 (5 bases). The source of this sequence is a human donor with high-grade serous ovarian cancer. CDR3 sequence (DNA): TGTGCCAGCGGACGGCCGTACGAGCAGTACTTC. Amino acid sequence: CASGRPYEQYF.